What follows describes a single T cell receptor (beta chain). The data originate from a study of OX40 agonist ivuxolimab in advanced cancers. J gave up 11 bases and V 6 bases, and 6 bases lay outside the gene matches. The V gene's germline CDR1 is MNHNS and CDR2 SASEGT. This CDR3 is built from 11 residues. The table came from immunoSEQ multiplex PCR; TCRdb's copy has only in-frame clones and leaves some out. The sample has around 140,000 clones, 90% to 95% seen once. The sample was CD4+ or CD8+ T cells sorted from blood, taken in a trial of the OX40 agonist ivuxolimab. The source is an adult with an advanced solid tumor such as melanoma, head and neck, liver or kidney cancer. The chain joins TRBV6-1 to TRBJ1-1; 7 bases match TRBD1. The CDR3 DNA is TGTGCCAGCAGCCTCGACAGGGTGGCTTTCTTT. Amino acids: CASSLDRVAFF.